The 29 T cell receptor beta chains presented below share a single source sample, sequenced in a study of OX40 agonist ivuxolimab in advanced cancers. Profiled with immunoSEQ multiplex PCR; TCRdb holds only in-frame clones, not every one. The sample has some 48,000 clones; less than 85% are singletons. The sequencing here drew on CD4+ or CD8+ T cells sorted from blood, taken in a trial of the OX40 agonist ivuxolimab. The receptors originated from an adult with an advanced solid tumor such as melanoma, head and neck, liver or kidney cancer.

The chain has TRBV7-2 and TRBJ1-1; D is perhaps TRBD1 (5 bases). In germline, CDR1 is SGHTA, CDR2 FQGNSA. CDR3 size: 15 residues. The V end was cut by 4 bases, the J end by 4 bases, with 16 bases between. DNA for the CDR3: TGTGCCAGCAGCTGGCGGGGACTAAGGGCCACTGAAGCTTTCTTT. Its protein product is CASSWRGLRATEAFF.

The chain joins TRBV2 to TRBJ2-7; 7 nucleotides match TRBD1. After removal of 5 bases from V and 6 bases from J, the junction contained 10 bases not matched to a gene. The V gene's germline CDR1 is SNHLY and CDR2 FYNNEI. The CDR3 is 14 residues long. The CDR3 reads CASSIDRVRGEQYF. CDR3 DNA sequence: TGTGCCAGCAGTATCGACAGGGTCCGTGGCGAGCAGTACTTC. Supplemented by reference TRBV2 and TRBJ2-7, the full variable domain reads EPEVTQTPSHQVTQMGQEVILRCVPISNHLYFYWYRQILGQKVEFLVSFYNNEISEKSEIFDDQFSVERPDGSNFTLKIRSTKLEDSAMYFCASSIDRVRGEQYFGPGTRLTVT.

V usage is TRBV27 and J usage is TRBJ2-2; D uncertain. This CDR3 comprises 14 residues. Germline V lookup: CDR1 MNHEY, CDR2 SMNVEV (reference sequence). Trimming stripped 5 bases from V and 1 base from J, with 8 bases between. CDR3 region: CASSRTVNTGELFF. Here the CDR3 DNA reads TGTGCCAGCAGTCGGACGGTGAACACCGGGGAGCTGTTTTTT.

This chain connects TRBV6-5 to TRBJ2-5; D assignment may be TRBD1 or TRBD2 (5 bases each). The DNA end lines up better with TRBJ2-7; the J call may be wrong. CDR1 MNHEY and CDR2 SVGAGI come from the germline V gene. This CDR3 is 14 amino acids long. CDR3 bases: TGTGCCAGCAACCCTGTAGGGGTGGAGGTCGAGCAGTACTTC. It encodes CASNPVGVEVEQYF.

This chain uses TRBV7-3 with TRBJ2-5; D gene uncertain. V lost 1 base, J lost 5 bases, and 14 bases lay in between. The CDR3 covers 15 residues. CDR1 is SGHTA, CDR2 FQGTGA, per germline. CDR3 region: CASSLNIILQETQYF. The DNA of the CDR3 is TGTGCCAGCAGCTTAAACATAATACTTCAGGAGACCCAGTACTTC.

The chain has TRBV9 and TRBJ2-3; perhaps D is TRBD1 or TRBD2 (5 bases each). CDR1 and CDR2 from the germline V gene are SGDLS and YYNGEE. Trimming took 2 bases from V and 2 from J, leaving 9 bases between them. The CDR3 is made up of 14 amino acids. The CDR3 nucleotides are TGTGCCAGCAGCGTCGCCGGGACCACAGATACGCAGTATTTT. Translation gives CASSVAGTTDTQYF.

This clone was counted between two and nine times. The chain carries TRBV5-5 and TRBJ1-1, with D unclear. V gave up 2 bases and J gave up 0 bases, with 5 bases separating them. This CDR3 comprises 13 residues. CDR1 and CDR2 (germline): SGHKS, YYEKEE (reference sequence). CDR3 sequence reads: CASSLSMNTEAFF. Written as DNA, the CDR3 is TGTGCCAGCAGCTTAAGTATGAACACTGAAGCTTTCTTT.

The rearrangement links TRBV6-6 to TRBJ1-2, with 7 bases aligning to TRBD1. J gave up 4 bases and V 0 bases, and 5 bases lay outside the gene matches. Germline values: CDR1 MNHNY, CDR2 SVGAGI (reference sequence). The CDR3 spans 15 residues. CDR3 sequence: CASSYSAGGLYGYTF. The DNA for the CDR3 is TGTGCCAGCAGTTACTCGGCAGGGGGGCTCTATGGCTACACCTTC.

V and J are TRBV11-3 and TRBJ1-1; weak D call: TRBD1 (6 bases). The CDR3 sequence is 13 residues long. Germline V CDR1 and CDR2: SGHNT, YENEEA. The V gene lost 5 bases and the J gene lost 1 base, with 8 bases spanning the gap. The CDR3 sequence: CASSTDRNTEAFF. The CDR3 DNA reads as TGTGCCAGCAGCACGGACAGGAACACTGAAGCTTTCTTT.

The chain joins TRBV10-3 to TRBJ2-7, with a weak D call TRBD1 (6 bases). The germline gives CDR1 ENHRY, CDR2 SYGVKD. V lost 0 bases and J 5 bases, leaving 17 bases between the germline ends. The CDR3 totals 16 residues. In DNA form, the CDR3 reads TGTGCCATCAGTGAGTCAAAAACAGGGTCTGGTCACGAGCAGTACTTC. Translated, it gives CAISESKTGSGHEQYF.

This clone has only one observation. The chain recombines TRBV14 with TRBJ2-7; D unclear. The CDR3 extends over 14 amino acids. The V end lost 0 bases, the J end lost 0 bases, and 6 bases lay between the germline ends. Germline V gene lookup returns CDR1 SGHDN and CDR2 FVKESK. The chain's CDR3 is CASSQDSHSYEQYF. The CDR3 coding sequence is TGTGCCAGCAGCCAAGATTCACACTCCTACGAGCAGTACTTC.

This clone showed up just once. The genes are TRBV19 and TRBJ2-1, with 7 positions matching TRBD2. Germline CDR1 reads LNHDA; CDR2 reads SQIVND (reference sequence). Trimming at V came to 5 bases and at J to 7 bases, leaving 11 bases not matched to a gene. The CDR3 runs to 15 residues. This CDR3 reads CASSLPGRARNEQFF. DNA for the CDR3: TGTGCCAGTAGTCTTCCGGGGAGGGCCAGAAATGAGCAGTTCTTC.

V and J are TRBV7-3 and TRBJ2-3; TRBD2 agrees at 8 bases. The ends lost 7 bases at V and 1 base at J; junction bases unmatched: 4. CDR1 is SGHTA and CDR2 is FQGTGA in the germline V gene. This CDR3 comprises 14 residues. CDR3 nucleotide sequence: TGTGCCAGCACGAGCGGGAGTGGCACAGATACGCAGTATTTT. Translating gives CASTSGSGTDTQYF.

This chain joins TRBV29-1 and TRBJ2-7; D is uncertain. V gave up 3 bases and J gave up 4 bases, with 10 bases separating them. The germline V gene encodes CDR1 SQVTM and CDR2 ANQGSEA. The CDR3 runs to 12 residues. CDR3 DNA sequence: TGCAGCGTTGAGTCCGCAGGATACGAGCAGTACTTC. The encoded protein is CSVESAGYEQYF.

This clone has more than one count but fewer than ten. CDR3 nucleotide sequence: TGTGCCAGTAGTATTGACTATGGCTACACCTTC. Translating it yields CASSIDYGYTF. This rearrangement joins TRBV19 to TRBJ1-2; D uncertain. Germline V gene data show CDR1 as LNHDA and CDR2 as SQIVND (reference sequence). V was pared by 3 bases and J by 3 bases, with 2 bases between. This CDR3 contains 11 residues.

This clone was observed a single time. V is TRBV29-1 and J is TRBJ2-1, with D perhaps TRBD1 or TRBD2 (6 bases each). Germline CDR1 is SQVTM and CDR2 is ANQGSEA. The V gene lost 1 base and the J gene lost 4 bases, with 11 bases spanning the gap. CDR3 length: 14 amino acids. CDR3 in amino acids: CSVEGGGPYNEQFF. CDR3 bases: TGCAGCGTTGAAGGTGGGGGGCCTTACAATGAGCAGTTCTTC.

The chain uses TRBV6-6 and TRBJ1-6; possibly TRBD1 for D (5 bases). The CDR3 runs 16 residues. Germline loops: CDR1 MNHNY, CDR2 SVGAGI (reference sequence). Trimming left V 3 bases short and J 9 bases short, with 18 bases between. CDR3 region: CASSYFRDVFRSPLHF. The CDR3 DNA reads as TGTGCCAGCAGTTATTTCCGGGACGTCTTTCGTTCACCCCTCCACTTT.

This chain connects TRBV7-3 to TRBJ2-1; D may be TRBD1 (6 bases). The CDR3 consists of 15 residues. The germline V gene has CDR1 SGHTA and CDR2 FQGTGA. V gave up 1 base and J gave up 2 bases, with 9 bases separating them. CDR3 coding DNA: TGTGCCAGCAGCTTAAGTGAGGGGGCCTACAATGAGCAGTTCTTC. This gives the protein CASSLSEGAYNEQFF.

The CDR3 protein is CAWKSGQAYEQYF. Here the CDR3 DNA reads TGTGCCTGGAAGAGTGGACAGGCCTACGAGCAGTACTTC. J is TRBJ2-7 and V is TRBV30; 7 positions match TRBD1. Per the germline V gene, CDR1 is GTSNPN and CDR2 is SVGIG (reference sequence). Germline trimming cut 4 bases from V and 2 bases from J; bases unmatched to any gene: 5. There are 13 residues in the CDR3.

This rearrangement joins TRBV7-3 to TRBJ2-5; no definite D call. Trimming cost V 5 bases and J 6 bases, with 13 bases left between them. Germline CDR1 and CDR2: SGHTA and FQGTGA. The CDR3 loop spans 13 amino acids. The CDR3 sequence is CASSNQEAQTQYF. The CDR3 DNA follows: TGTGCCAGCAGCAACCAAGAAGCGCAGACCCAGTACTTC.

CDR3 protein: CASALGSGSYNEQFF. In nucleotides, the CDR3 is TGTGCCAGCGCCCTCGGGAGCGGGAGTTACAATGAGCAGTTCTTC. V gene TRBV18 combines with J gene TRBJ2-1; 8 bases agree with TRBD2. This CDR3 region has 15 residues. Trimming took 8 bases from V and 4 from J; bases not matched to a gene: 10. Germline-derived CDR1 and CDR2 are KGHSH and LQKENI.

This chain links TRBV9 with TRBJ2-3; D possibly corresponds to TRBD1 (5 bases). Deletions cut 0 bases from V and 3 bases from J, with 5 bases between. Germline lookup yields CDR1 SGDLS and CDR2 YYNGEE. The CDR3 has 13 amino acids. The CDR3 here is CASSVGQTDTQYF. Here the CDR3 DNA reads TGTGCCAGCAGCGTAGGACAGACAGATACGCAGTATTTT.

This clone was observed a single time. This chain connects TRBV18 to TRBJ1-1, with TRBD1 identical over 9 bases. The CDR3 is 13 residues long. V was pared by 4 bases and J by 7 bases, with 4 bases of the junction left unmatched. Germline V gene sequence: CDR1 KGHSH, CDR2 LQKENI. CDR3 DNA: TGTGCCAGCTCACAACAGGGGGCGGATGAAGCTTTCTTT. Amino acid sequence: CASSQQGADEAFF. Combining the CDR3 with reference TRBV18 and TRBJ1-1 gives the whole variable domain NAGVMQNPRHLVRRRGQEARLRCSPMKGHSHVYWYRQLPEEGLKFMVYLQKENIIDESGMPKERFSAEFPKEGPSILRIQQVVRGDSAAYFCASSQQGADEAFFGQGTRLTVV.

The chain links TRBV19 to TRBJ1-1; no clear D gene. The CDR3 totals 13 residues. Germline CDR1 reads LNHDA; CDR2 reads SQIVND (reference sequence). The ends were cut back, 5 bases at V and 6 bases at J, with 13 bases in the middle. The CDR3 loop reads CASSGGSGAEAFF. CDR3 in DNA: TGTGCCAGTAGTGGCGGCAGTGGCGCTGAAGCTTTCTTT. Based on the CDR3 plus reference TRBV19 and TRBJ1-1, the full variable domain is DGGITQSPKYLFRKEGQNVTLSCEQNLNHDAMYWYRQDPGQGLRLIYYSQIVNDFQKGDIAEGYSVSREKKESFPLTVTSAQKNPTAFYLCASSGGSGAEAFFGQGTRLTVV.

The chain couples TRBV6-6 to TRBJ1-5; the match to TRBD1 covers 7 bases. The germline CDR1 and CDR2 sequences are MNHNY and SVGAGI (reference sequence). This CDR3 region has 13 residues. The trim removed 8 bases at V and 6 bases at J, leaving 7 bases unmatched. CDR3 nucleotides: TGTGCCAGCGGCAGACAGGGAGTTCAGCCCCAGCATTTT. Residues: CASGRQGVQPQHF.

The chain carries TRBV7-3 and TRBJ2-1; TRBD2 is a possible D gene (6 bases). This CDR3 spans 12 amino acids. V lost 6 bases and J lost 7, with 10 bases in between. CDR1 and CDR2 from the germline V gene are SGHTA and FQGTGA. CDR3 in DNA: TGTGCCAGCAGTCCAGCGGGTAATGAGCAGTTCTTC. Translated: CASSPAGNEQFF.

The chain has TRBV6-1 and TRBJ2-1; 9 bases are shared with TRBD2. Per germline, CDR1 MNHNS and CDR2 SASEGT. This CDR3 has 14 residues. V shed 6 bases and J 6 bases; nucleotides not matched to a gene: 6. CDR3 sequence reads: CASRLTSGPNEQFF. CDR3 nucleotides: TGTGCCAGCAGGTTGACTAGCGGACCCAATGAGCAGTTCTTC.

The chain carries TRBV6-5 and TRBJ1-1; perhaps TRBD1 as D (5 bases). The CDR3 has 16 residues. V was pared by 0 bases and J by 1 base, with 12 bases between. Germline values: CDR1 MNHEY, CDR2 SVGAGI. Here the CDR3 reads CASSYSQGGRNTEAFF. Here the CDR3 DNA reads TGTGCCAGCAGTTACTCGCAGGGCGGCAGGAACACTGAAGCTTTCTTT.

The V call is TRBV28, the J call TRBJ1-1; D perhaps matches TRBD1 (5 bases). Trimming removed 6 bases at V and 8 bases at J, with 16 bases between. The CDR3 runs to 13 residues. Germline V gene lookup returns CDR1 MDHEN and CDR2 SYDVKM. CDR3 residues: CASRGLGVGEAFF. CDR3 DNA sequence: TGTGCCAGCAGAGGCTTGGGGGTGGGGGAAGCTTTCTTT.